What follows is one T cell receptor beta chain and its context. The antigen is unknown. Assay used: immunoSEQ multiplex PCR; TCRdb lists only in-frame clones, some missing. This table holds about 110,000 clones, approximately 83% found once. The CDR3 is 14 residues long. CDR1 is MDHEN, CDR2 SYDVKM, per germline. V lost 7 bases and J lost 4, with 14 bases in between. These data originate in a study of T cell responses to AZD1222 COVID-19 vaccine. Study conclusions and caveats: Two AZD1222 doses significantly raised spike-specific TCR breadth and depth over controls.

The J gene is TRBJ1-3, the V gene TRBV28; no reliable D call. The sample in question was peripheral blood, obtained on day 0 of AZD1222 vaccination. The receptor was isolated from an adult in good health. The CDR3 sequence: CASILGGSGNTIYF. The DNA for the CDR3 is TGTGCCAGCATCTTAGGAGGTTCAGGAAACACCATATATTTT.